The clone carrying this TCR beta chain was seen only a few times. The antigen is undetermined. The V gene's germline CDR1 is SGHTA and CDR2 FQGTGA. The J segment lost 5 bases and the V segment lost 1 base, leaving 3 bases of the junction unmatched. CDR3 length: 15 amino acids. These data are taken from a study of T cell repertoires in cytomegalovirus infection. Study results and caveats: Dominating the ex vivo response were TCR beta clonotypes that were CMV-specific and HLA-C-restricted.

TCRdb re-called the reads through MiXCR, storing one row per CDR3 protein. The repertoire consists of hundreds of thousands of distinct CDR3 sequences, with roughly 24% occurring once and the leading ten covering roughly 8%. Sequenced input: CD8+ T cells from PBMCs. The TCR originated in a human donor in good health (CMV status not recorded). Some clones in this sample may be carry-over from other donors' samples. The rearrangement links TRBV7-3 to TRBJ2-2; 8 positions agree with TRBD2. CDR3 region: CASSLMGLGTGELFF. CDR3 in DNA: TGTGCCAGCAGCTTAATGGGACTAGGAACCGGGGAGCTGTTTTTT.